This entry is about one TCR beta chain. The sample holds one count of this clone. Its antigen is still unknown. No much larger clone exists at a distance of one base, and base qualities are not known. Using the deep immunoSEQ assay, TCR CDR3 regions were amplified from genomic DNA by multiplex PCR. Extracted genomic DNA from each cell subset was distributed evenly across all wells of several immunoSEQ 96-well plates, and each plate was treated as a replicate. Each replicate PCR for sorted subsets received approximately 200 ng genomic DNA, equal to about 30,000 T cell genomes. The purified libraries were quantified using a Qubit 3.0 fluorometer, sized with a Bioanalyzer 2100, and then quantified again using the KAPA Library Quantification kit. A separate single-read 150-cycle Illumina NextSeq 550 flow cell was used to sequence each immunoSEQ 96-well plate. In the paper's pipeline: Because the immunoSEQ output held only junctional sequences and lacked quality scores, the filtering could not match the filtering applied to full-length reads. To assign V/J genes and CDR3, sequences were annotated against IMGT germline references using PyIR, a Python wrapper for IgBLAST v1.9. Any read was removed if the V/J assignment was weak (E-value above 1e-6), the CDR3 was missing, or the read contained stop codons, out-of-frame junctions, or ambiguous translated residues. A V3J clonotype was defined by an identical inferred V gene, J gene, and CDR3 amino acid sequence. The percentage overlap between two repertoires was calculated by dividing the number of shared unique clonotypes by the size of the smaller repertoire. Richness of each repertoire was evaluated using RTK rarefaction, the Chao1 estimator, and Recon v2.1 estimates of unobserved clonotypes. OLGA was used to compute generation probabilities for all TCRbeta clonotypes that the gDNA method yielded from several donors. Here the immuneACCESS table is served through TCRdb, limited to in-frame sequences with V and J called. Missing clones are a known gap in these copies; in checked studies unresolved V genes cover under half, and the rest lacks a known reason. The D gene and trimming were derived from the DNA, and the V and J assignments and clone size from that table. A total of over 2 million clones appear in this sample, approximately 90% of them only once. The top ten clones comprise roughly 0.34% of the sample.

The junction shows trimming of 11 bases on V and 1 base on J, plus 14 bases between the germline ends. CDR1 and CDR2 were assigned from the germline V gene as KGHSH and LQKENI. The CDR3 measures 13 amino acids from cysteine to phenylalanine. The only DNA kept is the CDR3, 39 bases in frame from the first base. The sample is drawn from a study of shared clonotypes between healthy human individuals (dated by TCRdb to the early 2020s). Broadly, across the study: Two women and a few men aged 18 to 49 years were included in the cohort. To estimate repertoire size and how much clonotype sharing occurs between individuals, the study deeply sequenced the blood TCR repertoires of five or six healthy adults. Leukapheresis yielded between about 0.85 and 10 billion PBMCs per donor. Libraries were prepared and TCR repertoires were sequenced by different laboratories using diverse techniques, in order to increase sequencing depth and limit assay-specific biases. For each donor, CD4 naive and CD4 memory were each given three plates, CD8 naive was given two plates, and CD8 memory was given one plate.

The paper's findings and limits, for the study overall: When four donors were compared, the shared fraction of clonotypes was around 5.1% for naive CD4, around 3.6% for naive CD8, 2.3% for memory CD4, and less than 0.5% for memory CD8. Based on pairwise subsampling, the degree of clonotype sharing among donors was expected to be affected by sequencing depth. Even with the large sequencing depth, rarefaction of the sorted-subset datasets indicated that sequencing was incomplete. The small number of donors limited the genetic and exposure-history diversity represented. Sampling was restricted to blood, and TCR repertoires in tissues likely differ from the TCR repertoires found in blood. Higher generation probabilities were observed for clonotypes shared by all four sorted-subset donors than for non-shared clonotypes. Larger estimated clonotype richness was generally found for naive subsets than for memory subsets.

Donors were healthy HIV-negative adults with no recently reported acute infections or vaccinations. Only Caucasian adults living in Nashville, Tennessee, USA were represented among the donors. CD4+ T cells were enriched through magnetic negative selection, after which naive cells were positively selected on CD45RA and the remaining negative fraction served as the memory subset. Blood was collected by leukapheresis, and PBMCs were isolated by Ficoll-Histopaque density gradient centrifugation and then cryopreserved in liquid nitrogen vapor phase. Analytical flow cytometry was used to check the purity and quantity of each magnetically sorted T cell population. Genomic DNA was isolated from each sorted fraction and quantified by UV absorbance on a Nanodrop 2000c.

The sequence came from a man younger than 35 in good health. Some clones in this sample may be carry-over from other donors' samples. The V and J genes are TRBV18 and TRBJ2-5, with TRBD2 as a weak D call on 5 bases. The source material was naive CD4+ T cells from PBMCs. The sample's cell subset or site, from its label and the paper: CD45RA+ positively selected. The CDR3 has the sequence CAAGAGVQETQYF. The DNA is TGTGCCGCCGGAGCCGGGGTCCAAGAGACCCAGTACTTC. Here the CDR3 is joined to the reference TRBV18 and TRBJ2-5 genes, and the full variable domain is: NAGVMQNPRHLVRRRGQEARLRCSPMKGHSHVYWYRQLPEEGLKFMVYLQKENIIDESGMPKERFSAEFPKEGPSILRIQQVVRGDSAAYFCAAGAGVQETQYFGPGTRLLVL.